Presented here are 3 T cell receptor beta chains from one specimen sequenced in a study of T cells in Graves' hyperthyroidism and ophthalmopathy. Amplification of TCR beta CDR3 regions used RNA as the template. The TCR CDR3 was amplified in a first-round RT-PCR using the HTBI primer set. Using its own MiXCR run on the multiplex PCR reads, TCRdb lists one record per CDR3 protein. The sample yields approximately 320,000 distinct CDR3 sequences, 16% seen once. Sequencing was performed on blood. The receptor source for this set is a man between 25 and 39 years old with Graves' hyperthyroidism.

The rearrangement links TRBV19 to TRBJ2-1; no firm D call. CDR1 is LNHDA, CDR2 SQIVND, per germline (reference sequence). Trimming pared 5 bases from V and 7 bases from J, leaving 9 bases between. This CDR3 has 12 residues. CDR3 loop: CASSRAINEQFF. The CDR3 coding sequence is TGTGCCAGTAGTCGGGCAATTAATGAGCAGTTCTTC.

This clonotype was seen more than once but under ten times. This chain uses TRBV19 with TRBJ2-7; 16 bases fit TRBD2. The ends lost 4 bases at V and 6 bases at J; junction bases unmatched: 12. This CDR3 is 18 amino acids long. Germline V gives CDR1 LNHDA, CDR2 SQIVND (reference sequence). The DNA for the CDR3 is TGTGCCAGTAGTAGGTTCGCGGGACTAGCGGGAGGGCCTCCCGAGCAGTACTTC. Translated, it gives CASSRFAGLAGGPPEQYF.

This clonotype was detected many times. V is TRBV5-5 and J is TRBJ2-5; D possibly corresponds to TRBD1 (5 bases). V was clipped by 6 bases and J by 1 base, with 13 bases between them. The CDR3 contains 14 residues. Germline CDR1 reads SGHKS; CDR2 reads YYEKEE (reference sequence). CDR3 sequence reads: CASTSGYSQETQYF. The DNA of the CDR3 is TGTGCCAGCACCTCAGGGTATTCCCAAGAGACCCAGTACTTC.